This TCR beta chain was captured in a study of T cells in Graves' hyperthyroidism and ophthalmopathy (dated by TCRdb to about 2019). For the wider study: Peripheral blood was sampled at the time of initial diagnosis, prior to any treatment. The 95 to 100 discovery patients were randomly divided into training and test sets at a 7:3 ratio. After sampling, hyperthyroidism patients received methimazole starting at 30 mg daily, and ophthalmopathy patients received high-dose intravenous methylprednisolone. A discovery cohort of around 100 patients, 43 with Graves' ophthalmopathy and fewer than 65 with stable Graves' hyperthyroidism, was used to find distinguishing TCR V-J signatures. An independent validation cohort of around 20 hyperthyroidism patients and 17 patients who later progressed to ophthalmopathy tested prospective prediction of ophthalmopathy. The paper describes TCR Vbeta CDR3 sequencing of about 140 peripheral blood samples, made up of 43 ophthalmopathy patients, some 80 hyperthyroidism patients and 17 progressor patients. Thyroid tissue and blood T-cell repertoires from more than 5 Graves' hyperthyroidism patients were also compared in the study. Paper-wide results and their limitations: No statistical method was used to fix the sample size in advance, and group allocation was not hidden from the investigators. In cross-validation, a model built on a 13 V-J signature told ophthalmopathy apart from stable hyperthyroidism with under 90% sensitivity and 81% to 82% specificity, and in testing the same model reached 80%/75%. Blood samples also contained most of the expanded thyroid clonotypes (frequency above 0.001), which suggests that blood repertoires may reflect thyroid immune responses. In validation, the model predicted progression to ophthalmopathy with 55% to 71% sensitivity and less than 80% specificity, a median of around 6.6 months before onset.

The TCR beta CDR3 regions were amplified from the RNA transcripts. The TCR CDR3 was subjected to a first round of RT-PCR using the HTBI primer set and the Qiagen OneStep RT-PCR kit. Libraries were constructed in a second round of multiplex PCR, after which size selection and purification were performed. Paired-end sequencing of the libraries was performed with 100 bp reads on an Illumina HiSeq2000. The authors processed their data as follows. SOAPnuke was used to process the raw data, throwing out any read that contained adapters or uncalled bases, had a mean Phred below 15, or lacked an exact constant-primer or identifier match. COPE v1.2.5 was used to merge high-quality paired reads, and clonotypes were defined as unique nucleotide sequences. MiTCR v1.1 was used to align clonotypes to the IMGT TRBV, TRBD and TRBJ reference segments. Analysis was restricted to V-J combinations with a frequency above 0.0001, which covered about 99% of repertoires. The TCS score was defined as the ratio of F50 (clonal expansion) to E x V (chaos), calculated using BLOSUM62-based TCRdist between CDR3 peptides within each V-J. Welch's t-statistics and random forest reduced around 550 V-J features to about 12, which were used in a naive Bayes classifier (R e1071). The public reads were quality trimmed at Q25 with fastp and then assembled into clones with MiXCR by TCRdb, keeping productive beta chains. For every CDR3 protein sequence, its rows merge into one entry that carries the most common genes and DNA. In this record, the V and J calls reflect TCRdb's handling and not the investigators' own analysis. In all, the sample holds 550,000 to 850,000 distinct CDR3 sequences, and under 20% of those were seen once. The ten largest clonotypes hold over 15% of the sample.

Points on this clonotype: Its antigen is still unknown. Per-base qualities were not stored, and no clone one base away is much larger.

Reading from cysteine to phenylalanine, the CDR3 counts 13 amino acids. Only the CDR3 part of the read is kept: 39 bases, read in frame from the first base. The germline V gene (reference sequence) sets CDR1 to SEHNR and CDR2 to FQNEAQ. V lost 2 bases and J lost 6 bases; the stretch between them is 11 bases long. Hyperthyroidism patients were newly diagnosed, had a disease duration of under 2 months, and were aged 18 to 65 years. Patients with uncontrolled infections, other autoimmune diseases, pregnancy or lactation were excluded. Diagnoses relied on clinical symptoms, serum thyroxine and TRAb, thyroid ultrasound and orbital computed tomography. Blood from progressor patients was collected at the time of first diagnosis with hyperthyroidism, before any ophthalmopathy symptoms had appeared. PBMCs were separated from roughly 9.6 ml of fresh peripheral blood using Ficoll-Paque density gradient centrifugation. Progressor patients were initially diagnosed with Graves' hyperthyroidism and developed ophthalmopathy during follow-up. Total RNA was extracted with Trizol reagent, and quality was checked on an Agilent 2100 Bioanalyzer.

The TCR was taken from a woman aged 45-65 years with Graves' hyperthyroidism that later progressed to Graves' ophthalmopathy. Sequences were obtained from blood. The chain was built from TRBV7-9 and TRBJ2-7; no D gene can be assigned with confidence. The CDR3 reads as follows: CASSLIPSAEQYF. The nucleotide sequence reads as follows: TGTGCCAGCAGCTTAATTCCCAGCGCCGAGCAGTACTTC.